One sample yielded the 16 T cell receptor beta chains listed below, sequenced in a study of T cells in Graves' hyperthyroidism and ophthalmopathy (dated by TCRdb to between 2017 and 2020). Libraries came from multiplex PCR. The sequencer was an Illumina HiSeq 2000. The TCR beta CDR3 regions were amplified from the RNA transcripts. The TCR CDR3 was subjected to a first round of RT-PCR using the HTBI primer set and the Qiagen OneStep RT-PCR kit. The public reads were reanalyzed by TCRdb: fastp trimming at Q25, MiXCR alignment, in-frame beta chains only. Identical CDR3 proteins give one entry, which carries the most common genes and DNA. This sample is represented by 550,000 to 800,000 distinct CDR3 sequences; 15% to 20% of them were singletons. The ten largest account for 15% to 18% of the sample. Material for sequencing was blood. Source of these receptors: a man between 50 and 59 years old with Graves' hyperthyroidism.

This clonotype has only a few counts. CDR3 region: CASSRLAGNTAGELFF. CDR3 nucleotides: TGCGCCAGCAGCCGTCTAGCGGGAAATACGGCCGGGGAGCTGTTTTTT. This rearrangement joins TRBV4-1 to TRBJ2-2; 9 bases are a match to TRBD2. This CDR3 is built from 16 residues. Trimming took 4 bases from V and 6 from J; bases not matched to a gene: 9. CDR1 is MGHRA, CDR2 YSYEKL, per germline.

This clonotype was observed many times. For the CDR3, the DNA is TGTGCCAGCAGAAGGGGCGGCGGTACCTACGAGCAGTACTTC. Translation: CASRRGGGTYEQYF. The chain uses TRBV6-1 and TRBJ2-7, with D possibly TRBD1 on 5 matching bases. Germline V lookup: CDR1 MNHNS, CDR2 SASEGT. The V end was cut by 6 bases, the J end by 2 bases, with 14 bases between. CDR3 length equals 14 residues.

The sample holds many counts of this clonotype. This chain connects TRBV3-1 to TRBJ2-5; 8 positions agree with TRBD2. The CDR3 is 14 amino acids. J gave up 2 bases and V 5 bases, and 4 bases lay outside the gene matches. CDR1 is LGHDT and CDR2 is YNNKEL in the germline V gene (reference sequence). The CDR3 DNA follows: TGTGCCAGCAGCTTACTAGCGGTTCAAGAGACCCAGTACTTC. Amino acid sequence: CASSLLAVQETQYF.

The chain links TRBV12-3 or TRBV12-4 to TRBJ1-5; D call uncertain. The V end was cut by 4 bases, the J end by 7 bases, with 17 bases between. The CDR3 consists of 15 residues. The chain's CDR3 is CASSYSSTKAQPQHF. In DNA, the CDR3 is TGTGCCAGCAGTTACTCATCGACAAAAGCCCAGCCCCAGCATTTT.

This clonotype was counted between two and nine times. V and J are TRBV4-2 and TRBJ2-1; 9 positions match TRBD1. Germline-derived CDR1 and CDR2 are LGHNA and YNFKEQ. Trimming cost V 0 bases and J 8 bases; bases outside gene matches: 8. This CDR3 spans 16 amino acids. CDR3 nucleotides: TGTGCCAGCAGCCAAGATATGGGACAGGGTCACGATGAGCAGTTCTTC. As protein: CASSQDMGQGHDEQFF.

Many counts were recorded for this clonotype. The chain combines TRBV28 with TRBJ2-3; TRBD1 matches at 9 bases. The CDR3 is 19 amino acids. Germline CDR1 reads MDHEN; CDR2 reads SYDVKM. Unmatched junction bases numbered 14, after V lost 0 bases and J lost 4 bases. Here the CDR3 reads CASSLWGTGREVSPDTQYF. The DNA for the CDR3 is TGTGCCAGCAGTTTATGGGGGACAGGGAGGGAGGTCAGCCCAGATACGCAGTATTTT.

J is TRBJ2-5 and V is TRBV20-1, with 9 bases identical to TRBD2. This CDR3 is built from 15 residues. Looked up from germline, CDR1 is DFQATT and CDR2 is SNEGSKA (reference sequence). V was pared by 1 base and J by 1 base, with 4 bases of the junction left unmatched. The chain's CDR3 is CSARGLAAFQETQYF. The CDR3 region has the DNA TGCAGTGCTAGAGGACTAGCGGCTTTCCAAGAGACCCAGTACTTC.

This clonotype appeared many times. The chain is built from TRBV2 and TRBJ2-1; 13 bases agree with TRBD2. The CDR3 totals 14 residues. Trimming cost V 2 bases and J 8 bases; bases outside gene matches: 0. CDR1 and CDR2 (germline): SNHLY, FYNNEI. CDR3 protein: CASSETSGRDEQFF. CDR3 nucleotides: TGTGCCAGCAGTGAAACTAGCGGGAGGGATGAGCAGTTCTTC.

This clonotype was counted a few times. The J gene is TRBJ2-7, the V gene TRBV5-1; D is unclear. Trimming took 1 base from V and 3 from J, leaving 11 bases between them. The germline V gene has CDR1 SGHRS and CDR2 YFSETQ. This CDR3 comprises 14 residues. The CDR3 sequence: CASSLLHWGYEQYF. CDR3 nucleotide sequence: TGCGCCAGCAGCTTGTTACATTGGGGCTACGAGCAGTACTTC.

This clonotype was detected many times. Compared with germline, one end of the junction differs, possibly owing to a read error. The chain uses TRBV11-2 and TRBJ1-1; D gene unclear. Per germline, CDR1 SGHAT and CDR2 FQNNGV. The CDR3 consists of 13 residues. CDR3 protein: CASSSDWNTEVFF. The CDR3 DNA sequence: TGTGCCAGCAGCTCAGACTGGAACACTGAAGTTTTCTTT.

This clonotype was observed many times. The J gene is TRBJ1-5, the V gene TRBV28; D is undetermined. The germline V and J ends were trimmed by 4 bases and 6 bases, with 13 bases remaining between them. CDR1 is MDHEN and CDR2 is SYDVKM in the germline V gene. The CDR3 loop spans 14 amino acids. The DNA of the CDR3 is TGTGCCAGCAGTTCCACGCAGGCAGGTCAGCCCCAGCATTTT. Protein: CASSSTQAGQPQHF.

The gene calls are TRBV28 and TRBJ2-7, with D unclear. Looked up from germline, CDR1 is MDHEN and CDR2 is SYDVKM. This CDR3 is built from 14 residues. Trimming shortened V by 3 bases and J by 5 bases, and 14 bases separated the two germline ends. The CDR3 DNA follows: TGTGCCAGCAGTTTCCCTCTTCAGTCGAACGAGCAGTACTTC. This translates into CASSFPLQSNEQYF.

This chain links TRBV29-1 with TRBJ2-1; 8 nucleotides match TRBD2. The CDR3 covers 15 residues. From germline, CDR1 is SQVTM and CDR2 ANQGSEA. J gave up 7 bases and V 4 bases, and 12 bases lay outside the gene matches. In nucleotides, the CDR3 is TGCAGCGTTGGGAGGGGGACTAGTTCTGTGAATGAGCAGTTCTTC. It specifies CSVGRGTSSVNEQFF.

V usage is TRBV6-1 and J usage is TRBJ1-1; TRBD1 aligns across 11 bases. The CDR3 consists of 17 residues. V lost 7 bases to trimming and J lost 0 bases; unmatched junction nucleotides: 10. The germline CDR1 and CDR2 sequences are MNHNS and SASEGT. As DNA, the CDR3 is TGTGCCAGCACCTCACGGGACAGGGGGTGGATGAACACTGAAGCTTTCTTT. It encodes CASTSRDRGWMNTEAFF.

This clonotype occurred many times. The gene calls are TRBV10-3 and TRBJ1-4; D is ambiguous. The V gene's germline CDR1 is ENHRY and CDR2 SYGVKD. The V end was cut by 6 bases, the J end by 3 bases, with 8 bases between. The CDR3 length is 13 residues. The CDR3 sequence: CAIRPKANEKLFF. CDR3 coding DNA: TGTGCCATCAGGCCCAAGGCTAATGAAAAACTGTTTTTT.

The chain uses TRBV3-1 and TRBJ1-1, with TRBD1 as a possible D gene (5 bases). The CDR3 has 13 residues. Germline V lookup: CDR1 LGHDT, CDR2 YNNKEL (reference sequence). V lost 4 bases and J 5 bases, leaving 11 bases between the germline ends. The CDR3 spells CASSPAGRTEAFF. The DNA for the CDR3 is TGTGCCAGCAGCCCGGCAGGGCGGACTGAAGCTTTCTTT.